These 31 T cell receptor beta chains came from one sample sequenced in a study of early T cells in non-severe SARS-CoV-2 infection. TCRdb reprocessed the 5' RACE reads via MiXCR and lists one record per CDR3 protein. The data hold approximately 42,000 distinct CDR3 sequences, with roughly 6% observed a single time. Input material: whole blood. Source of these receptors: an adult who was a healthcare worker with PCR-confirmed SARS-CoV-2 infection or an uninfected control (not recorded which).

The chain links TRBV7-9 to TRBJ2-1, with D perhaps matching TRBD1 (5 bases). V dropped 5 bases and J dropped 2 bases, with 13 bases sitting between them. The CDR3 has 15 amino acids. The germline CDR1 and CDR2 sequences are SEHNR and FQNEAQ (reference sequence). CDR3 residues: CASSRTSQAYNEQFF. In DNA, the CDR3 is TGTGCCAGCAGCCGTACCTCACAGGCCTACAATGAGCAGTTCTTC.

This clonotype showed up just a few times. The chain carries TRBV12-3 or TRBV12-4 and TRBJ1-1; perhaps TRBD1 as D (6 bases). V was cut by 3 bases and J by 7 bases, with 15 bases left in between. This CDR3 region has 14 residues. DNA of the CDR3: TGTGCCAGCAGTTTTACGCAGGGGAGGGATGAAGCTTTCTTT. This codes for CASSFTQGRDEAFF.

This clonotype was picked up many times. The chain uses TRBV12-3 or TRBV12-4 and TRBJ1-2; possibly TRBD1 for D (5 bases). The CDR3 consists of 13 residues. V was cut by 2 bases and J by 5 bases, with 9 bases left in between. CDR3 nucleotide sequence: TGTGCCAGCAGTTTATCAGGGAAGTATGGCTACACCTTC. This translates into CASSLSGKYGYTF.

V and J are TRBV7-9 and TRBJ2-2; possibly TRBD1 for D (7 bases). V shed 1 base and J shed 0 bases, with 15 bases lying between them. Germline assignment: CDR1 SEHNR and CDR2 FQNEAQ (reference sequence). CDR3 length equals 18 residues. This CDR3 is CASSLGRRGPSNTGELFF. The DNA of the CDR3 is TGTGCCAGCAGCTTAGGGCGGAGGGGGCCTTCGAACACCGGGGAGCTGTTTTTT.

This CDR3 reads CASSTGTGGGEKLFF. The CDR3 coding sequence is TGTGCCAGCAGTACGGGGACAGGGGGCGGCGAAAAACTGTTTTTT. The V gene is TRBV6-5, the J gene TRBJ1-4; TRBD1 agrees at 12 bases. Per the germline V gene, CDR1 is MNHEY and CDR2 is SVGAGI. V was clipped by 5 bases and J by 8 bases; unmatched bases: 6. This CDR3 is built from 15 residues.

This clonotype was seen at least ten times. This rearrangement joins TRBV11-2 to TRBJ1-5; no firm D call. Germline V gene lookup returns CDR1 SGHAT and CDR2 FQNNGV. The CDR3 spans 13 residues. Trimming cost V 0 bases and J 7 bases, with 7 bases left between them. The CDR3 loop reads CASSLDLGQPQHF. In nucleotides, the CDR3 is TGTGCCAGCAGCTTAGACCTAGGGCAGCCCCAGCATTTT.

The V gene is TRBV6-6, the J gene TRBJ1-1; D not certain. The CDR3 extends over 14 amino acids. CDR1 and CDR2 from the germline V gene are MNHNY and SVGAGI (reference sequence). V lost 5 bases to trimming and J lost 6 bases, with 16 bases between them. The CDR3 sequence: CASSLTRGDAEAFF. CDR3 nucleotides: TGTGCCAGCAGTCTTACGCGGGGAGACGCTGAAGCTTTCTTT.

By share, this clonotype ranks as medium-sized. The chain joins TRBV27 to TRBJ2-3; possible D gene TRBD2, 5 bases. The ends were cut back, 3 bases at V and 0 bases at J, with 7 bases in the middle. The germline V gene has CDR1 MNHEY and CDR2 SMNVEV (reference sequence). CDR3 length: 14 residues. CDR3 bases: TGTGCCAGCAGTTTGACTACTAGCACAGATACGCAGTATTTT. Amino acid sequence: CASSLTTSTDTQYF.

This rearrangement joins TRBV6-2 or TRBV6-3 to TRBJ2-7, with D perhaps matching TRBD1 (5 bases). The germline V and J ends were trimmed by 6 bases and 4 bases, with 19 bases remaining between them. This CDR3 contains 15 residues. The V gene's germline CDR1 is MNHEY and CDR2 SVGEGT. The CDR3 region is CASSTLETEVYEQYF. The CDR3 DNA follows: TGTGCCAGCAGCACCCTCGAGACAGAGGTATACGAGCAGTACTTC.

This clonotype was picked up many times. This chain links TRBV20-1 with TRBJ2-2; no clear D. From germline, CDR1 is DFQATT and CDR2 SNEGSKA (reference sequence). V shed 0 bases and J shed 0 bases, with 11 bases lying between them. The CDR3 runs to 16 residues. The chain's CDR3 is CSARDKGRTNTGELFF. The CDR3 nucleotides are TGCAGTGCTAGAGATAAAGGACGTACGAACACCGGGGAGCTGTTTTTT.

The table lists this clonotype with many counts. The J gene is TRBJ1-6, the V gene TRBV2; maybe TRBD1 (6 bases). The CDR3 is 14 residues long. V was shortened by 3 bases and J by 7 bases, with 10 bases between the two germline ends. CDR1 and CDR2 (germline): SNHLY, FYNNEI. The CDR3 bases are TGTGCCAGCAGTGACAGGGGTGGCAATTCACCCCTCCACTTT. Its protein product is CASSDRGGNSPLHF.

V and J are TRBV27 and TRBJ2-5; D remains unclear. Germline loops: CDR1 MNHEY, CDR2 SMNVEV (reference sequence). The V end was cut by 2 bases, the J end by 4 bases, with 8 bases between. CDR3 length equals 13 residues. The CDR3 is CASSLQVGETQYF. For the CDR3, the DNA is TGTGCCAGCAGTTTACAGGTTGGAGAGACCCAGTACTTC.

In its sample, this clonotype was seen a few times. The gene calls are TRBV5-1 and TRBJ2-3; D not resolved. The germline CDR1 and CDR2 sequences are SGHRS and YFSETQ. The CDR3 contains 13 residues. Trimming stripped 1 base from V and 2 bases from J, with 5 bases between. The CDR3 nucleotides are TGCGCCAGCAGCTTGATGTCCACAGATACGCAGTATTTT. As protein: CASSLMSTDTQYF.

The chain has TRBV11-2 and TRBJ1-2, with TRBD1 matching over 10 bases. CDR1 is SGHAT, CDR2 FQNNGV, per germline. This CDR3 has 15 residues. V shed 5 bases and J 4 bases; nucleotides not matched to a gene: 7. This chain's CDR3 is CASSPGTGEIYGYTF. CDR3 nucleotide sequence: TGTGCCAGCAGCCCCGGGACAGGGGAGATCTATGGCTACACCTTC.

The chain carries TRBV20-1 and TRBJ2-4, with 7 bases that match TRBD2. Germline loops: CDR1 DFQATT, CDR2 SNEGSKA (reference sequence). The V and J ends lost 1 base and 12 bases, in that order; junction bases with no gene match: 9. This CDR3 has 13 amino acids. CDR3 sequence reads: CSARGKGREYQYF. For the CDR3, the DNA is TGCAGTGCTAGAGGGAAAGGGAGGGAGTATCAGTACTTC.

Many counts were recorded for this clonotype. The CDR3 is CASSLVRGNTGELFF. The CDR3 nucleotides are TGTGCCAGCAGTTTGGTCAGGGGGAACACCGGGGAGCTGTTTTTT. This chain links TRBV12-3 or TRBV12-4 with TRBJ2-2; weak D call: TRBD1 (6 bases). The CDR3 runs to 15 residues. Between the trimmed V and J ends, which lost 3 bases and 1 base, there was a span of 9 bases.

This clonotype occurred many times. The rearrangement joins TRBV5-1 to TRBJ1-1; weak D call: TRBD1 (5 bases). Germline V lookup: CDR1 SGHRS, CDR2 YFSETQ. The CDR3 is 17 amino acids. Trimming took 4 bases from V and 4 from J, leaving 23 bases between them. CDR3 bases: TGCGCCAGCAGCCGTCAGGGCACCCGGGGGTTCGGCACTGAAGCTTTCTTT. This translates into CASSRQGTRGFGTEAFF.

This clonotype was counted a few times. This chain joins TRBV28 and TRBJ2-5; D gene ambiguous. Germline CDR1 and CDR2: MDHEN and SYDVKM. The CDR3 has 11 amino acids. Trimming removed 8 bases at V and 1 base at J, with 5 bases between. This chain's CDR3 is CASVGQETQYF. The DNA for the CDR3 is TGTGCCAGCGTGGGCCAAGAGACCCAGTACTTC.

This clonotype was recorded at least ten times. The rearrangement uses TRBV2 and TRBJ2-2; D is possibly TRBD1 or TRBD2 (5 bases each). Per germline, CDR1 SNHLY and CDR2 FYNNEI. Trimming pared 2 bases from V and 3 bases from J, leaving 10 bases between. The CDR3 loop spans 15 amino acids. CDR3 in amino acids: CASSERGRDTGELFF. CDR3 nucleotides: TGTGCCAGCAGTGAACGGGGCAGGGACACCGGGGAGCTGTTTTTT. Full variable domain (remainder filled in from reference TRBV2 and TRBJ2-2): EPEVTQTPSHQVTQMGQEVILRCVPISNHLYFYWYRQILGQKVEFLVSFYNNEISEKSEIFDDQFSVERPDGSNFTLKIRSTKLEDSAMYFCASSERGRDTGELFFGEGSRLTVL.

A few counts support this clonotype. The chain has TRBV6-1 and TRBJ2-2; D is possibly TRBD1 (6 bases). Germline V gene lookup returns CDR1 MNHNS and CDR2 SASEGT. The CDR3 has 19 residues. V shed 1 base and J shed 0 bases, with 18 bases lying between them. The CDR3 loop reads CASSEDPPAGASNTGELFF. As DNA, the CDR3 is TGTGCCAGCAGTGAAGACCCCCCAGCAGGGGCGTCGAACACCGGGGAGCTGTTTTTT.

This chain joins TRBV11-2 and TRBJ2-3, with 7 bases fitting TRBD2. This CDR3 comprises 18 residues. Germline V lookup: CDR1 SGHAT, CDR2 FQNNGV. With 0 bases clipped from V and 0 bases from J, the junction kept 9 bases outside the gene matches. The CDR3 protein is CASSLDLGSGLSTDTQYF. CDR3 DNA sequence: TGTGCCAGCAGCTTAGATCTGGGTAGCGGGCTAAGCACAGATACGCAGTATTTT.

This clonotype has only a few counts. V is TRBV6-1 and J is TRBJ2-6; no reliable D call. V lost 1 base and J 0 bases, leaving 4 bases between the germline ends. The germline gives CDR1 MNHNS, CDR2 SASEGT. This CDR3 spans 15 amino acids. CDR3 sequence: CASSEDSSGANVLTF. CDR3 nucleotides: TGTGCCAGCAGTGAAGACAGCTCTGGGGCCAACGTCCTGACTTTC.

This chain links TRBV20-1 with TRBJ2-7; D is possibly TRBD1 (5 bases). Germline lookup yields CDR1 DFQATT and CDR2 SNEGSKA (reference sequence). This CDR3 is built from 13 residues. The V and J ends lost 0 bases and 6 bases respectively, with 12 bases between them. CDR3 sequence: CSARDSRVAEQYF. CDR3 nucleotide sequence: TGCAGTGCTAGAGATTCCAGGGTGGCCGAGCAGTACTTC.

This clonotype occurred many times. The CDR3 loop reads CASSTSSPYEQYF. For the CDR3, the DNA is TGCGCCAGCAGCACCAGTAGCCCCTACGAGCAGTACTTC. V and J are TRBV5-1 and TRBJ2-7; D unresolved. The CDR3 extends over 13 amino acids. In germline, CDR1 is SGHRS, CDR2 YFSETQ. Trimming took off 4 bases at V and 2 bases at J, with 10 bases between the two ends.

The J gene is TRBJ2-7, the V gene TRBV12-3 or TRBV12-4; D remains ambiguous. V shed 6 bases and J shed 3 bases, with 21 bases lying between them. The CDR3 runs to 16 residues. CDR3 amino acids: CASSPLYLGRDYEQYF. CDR3 DNA: TGTGCCAGCAGCCCACTTTATCTTGGCAGAGACTACGAGCAGTACTTC.

In its sample, this clonotype was seen a few times. The chain joins TRBV5-1 to TRBJ2-7, with D tentatively TRBD2 (5 bases). V shed 3 bases and J shed 5 bases, with 18 bases lying between them. Germline CDR1 is SGHRS and CDR2 is YFSETQ. The CDR3 is made up of 15 amino acids. The CDR3 loop reads CASSSGRVSHDEQYF. The CDR3 bases are TGCGCCAGCAGCTCCGGGCGGGTATCTCATGACGAGCAGTACTTC.

This clonotype has at least ten counts. This chain joins TRBV4-1 and TRBJ2-1, with a weak D call TRBD2 (6 bases). Trimming stripped 1 base from V and 2 bases from J, with 9 bases between. Germline CDR1 is MGHRA and CDR2 is YSYEKL. This CDR3 is 15 amino acids long. Here the CDR3 DNA reads TGCGCCAGCAGCCAAGGTGGCGGGGCCTACAATGAGCAGTTCTTC. It is translated as CASSQGGGAYNEQFF.

This clonotype was detected a few times. Given the absence of the conserved phenylalanine or tryptophan at the CDR3 end, a read error is likely. The chain combines TRBV6-1 with TRBJ2-3, with 7 bases matching TRBD1. The junction had 9 bases not matched to a gene; V was cut back by 3 bases and J by 6 bases. This CDR3 has 15 amino acids. CDR1 MNHNS and CDR2 SASEGT come from the germline V gene. CDR3 residues: CASSEQQGFRDTQYI. The DNA for the CDR3 is TGTGCCAGCAGTGAGCAACAGGGGTTTAGGGATACGCAGTATATT.

In this sample, this clonotype turned up many times. V gene TRBV7-2 combines with J gene TRBJ2-7; the match to TRBD1 covers 7 bases. The CDR3 covers 13 residues. Trimming cost V 2 bases and J 10 bases; bases outside gene matches: 8. Per germline, CDR1 SGHTA and CDR2 FQGNSA. CDR3 in DNA: TGTGCCAGCAGCTTAACAGGGGATACATTTCAGTACTTC. It translates to CASSLTGDTFQYF.

This clonotype was observed a handful of times. V and J are TRBV30 and TRBJ2-7; D remains unclear. This CDR3 is built from 11 residues. Trimming shortened V by 0 bases and J by 6 bases, and 6 bases separated the two germline ends. CDR1 and CDR2 (germline): GTSNPN, SVGIG (reference sequence). The CDR3 nucleotides are TGTGCCTGGAGTGTTAGCACCGAGCAGTACTTC. Protein product: CAWSVSTEQYF.

This clonotype was seen more than once but under ten times. The genes are TRBV6-5 and TRBJ1-4, with D possibly matching TRBD1 (5 bases). The CDR3 is made up of 16 amino acids. V shed 2 bases and J shed 3 bases, with 13 bases lying between them. Germline lookup yields CDR1 MNHEY and CDR2 SVGAGI. The CDR3 reads CASSYRPGDANEKLFF. The CDR3 coding sequence is TGTGCCAGCAGTTACCGACCTGGGGACGCTAATGAAAAACTGTTTTTT.